These 28 T cell receptor beta chains were all obtained from the same sample, sequenced in a study of T cells after yellow fever vaccination. From the 5' RACE reads, TCRdb called clonotypes with MiXCR, one entry per CDR3 protein. The table has about 350,000 distinct CDR3 sequences, under 14% seen once. Material: PBMCs, obtained on the day of the first yellow fever vaccination. The receptors were gathered from a man aged 18 to 29 who received the YFV17D yellow fever vaccine.

This sequence joins TRBV21-1 and TRBJ2-2; the table assigns TRBD1, which was not confirmed against the DNA. TRBV21-1 is shown as a pseudogene. The CDR3 sequence is 16 residues long. The CDR3 DNA follows: TGTGCCAGCAGCATTGGTGACAGGGGGCGACCCGGGGAGCTGTTTTTT. Its protein product is CASSIGDRGRPGELFF.

This clonotype turned up a few times. This chain links TRBV29-1 with TRBJ2-7; a possible D gene is TRBD1 (6 bases). CDR1 and CDR2 (germline): SQVTM, ANQGSEA. Trimming shortened V by 1 base and J by 4 bases, and 14 bases separated the two germline ends. The CDR3 sequence is 14 residues long. The CDR3 protein is CSVEARTGMYEQYV. The CDR3 bases are TGCAGCGTTGAAGCCCGCACAGGGATGTACGAGCAGTACGTC.

This clonotype has more than one count but fewer than ten. The gene calls are TRBV20-1 and TRBJ2-7, with D perhaps matching TRBD1 or TRBD2 (5 bases each). Germline CDR1 reads DFQATT; CDR2 reads SNEGSKA (reference sequence). Trimming stripped 3 bases from V and 5 bases from J, with 17 bases between. This CDR3 region has 14 residues. For the CDR3, the DNA is TGCAGTGCTAGTGATGGGGGTCGACTTGACGAGCAGTACTTC. This gives the protein CSASDGGRLDEQYF.

The chain uses TRBV5-1 and TRBJ2-7; 14 bases are a match to TRBD2. CDR3 length equals 15 residues. Germline CDR1 reads SGHRS; CDR2 reads YFSETQ. V lost 4 bases, J lost 4 bases, and 4 bases stayed unmatched. The DNA of the CDR3 is TGCGCCAGCAGCCTGACTAGCGGGGGGGCTTACGAGCAGTACTTC. This encodes CASSLTSGGAYEQYF. Filled out from reference TRBV5-1 and TRBJ2-7, the complete variable domain reads KAGVTQTPRYLIKTRGQQVTLSCSPISGHRSVSWYQQTPGQGLQFLFEYFSETQRNKGNFPGRFSGRQFSNSRSEMNVSTLELGDSALYLCASSLTSGGAYEQYFGPGTRLTVT.

This clonotype was seen a few times. The V gene is TRBV9, the J gene TRBJ2-3; 7 bases are a match to TRBD2. The V segment lost 0 bases and the J segment 3 bases; nucleotides outside the gene matches: 4. The germline CDR1 and CDR2 sequences are SGDLS and YYNGEE. The CDR3 extends over 15 amino acids. The CDR3 protein is CASSVGEGFTDTQYF. The DNA of the CDR3 is TGTGCCAGCAGCGTAGGGGAGGGTTTTACAGATACGCAGTATTTT.

A few counts support this clonotype. The V and J genes are TRBV6-5 and TRBJ2-1, with D perhaps assigned TRBD1 or TRBD2 (5 bases each). V was clipped by 10 bases and J by 7 bases, with 17 bases between them. Germline V lookup: CDR1 MNHEY, CDR2 SVGAGI. This CDR3 spans 13 amino acids. CDR3 nucleotides: TGTGCCACTAGAATCGGGGCGCGAAATGAGCAGTTCTTC. It translates to CATRIGARNEQFF.

The chain carries TRBV7-2 and TRBJ1-5; D not certain. V lost 1 base and J lost 7, with 8 bases in between. CDR3 size: 13 residues. The germline V gene encodes CDR1 SGHTA and CDR2 FQGNSA. The CDR3 sequence is CASSLEEGQPQHF. The CDR3 DNA sequence: TGTGCCAGCAGCTTAGAAGAGGGCCAGCCCCAGCATTTT. The full variable domain, rest sourced from reference TRBV7-2 and TRBJ1-5, is GAGVSQSPSNKVTEKGKDVELRCDPISGHTALYWYRQSLGQGLEFLIYFQGNSAPDKSGLPSDRFSAERTGGSVSTLTIQRTQQEDSAVYLCASSLEEGQPQHFGDGTRLSIL.

V and J are TRBV5-1 and TRBJ2-3, with D possibly being TRBD2 (6 bases). The CDR3 extends over 13 amino acids. Germline CDR1 is SGHRS and CDR2 is YFSETQ. V lost 0 bases to trimming and J lost 5 bases, with 7 bases between them. CDR3 nucleotides: TGCGCCAGCAGCTTGGACGGGGGAGATACGCAGTATTTT. Residues: CASSLDGGDTQYF.

This clonotype has a handful of counts. The chain recombines TRBV11-2 with TRBJ1-1; weak D call: TRBD1 (6 bases). Trimming left V 7 bases short and J 4 bases short, with 16 bases between. CDR3 length: 14 amino acids. Per germline, CDR1 SGHAT and CDR2 FQNNGV. CDR3 DNA sequence: TGTGCCAGCACCCAGGCAACAGGGCCCACTGAAGCTTTCTTT. Encoded protein: CASTQATGPTEAFF.

This clonotype was detected a few times. The CDR3 coding sequence is TGTGCCAGCAGGGTCGGGGGTGGCGGCTACACCTTC. This translates into CASRVGGGGYTF. The gene calls are TRBV7-6 and TRBJ1-2; a possible D gene is TRBD1 (5 bases). CDR1 and CDR2 from the germline V gene are SGHVS and FNYEAQ. CDR3 length: 12 residues. Trimming left V 6 bases short and J 8 bases short, with 13 bases between.

The J gene is TRBJ2-5, the V gene TRBV7-6; 8 positions agree with TRBD1. The ends lost 5 bases at V and 5 bases at J; junction bases unmatched: 13. The CDR3 consists of 16 residues. CDR1 and CDR2 from the germline V gene are SGHVS and FNYEAQ. CDR3 sequence (DNA): TGTGCCAGCAGCCCCTCCACAGGGGGTGGTGAGGAGACCCAGTACTTC. It specifies CASSPSTGGGEETQYF.

The chain couples TRBV5-6 to TRBJ1-1; D gene ambiguous. CDR3 length equals 12 residues. V lost 3 bases and J 6 bases, leaving 9 bases between the germline ends. In germline, CDR1 is SGHDT, CDR2 YYEEEE. The CDR3 nucleotides are TGTGCCAGCAGCTGGACCGGGCCTGAAGCTTTCTTT. This sequence encodes CASSWTGPEAFF.

This clonotype was found a few times. This chain connects TRBV5-1 to TRBJ2-3, with D possibly TRBD2 on 6 matching bases. The CDR3 runs 16 residues. V was clipped by 1 base and J by 2 bases, with 14 bases between them. Germline CDR1 SGHRS, CDR2 YFSETQ. This CDR3 is CASSLPTGLTTDTQYF. CDR3 in DNA: TGCGCCAGCAGCTTGCCCACAGGACTAACCACAGATACGCAGTATTTT.

This clonotype occurred many times. V and J are TRBV4-3 and TRBJ1-2; 7 bases align to TRBD1. The CDR3 runs to 15 residues. V lost 6 bases to trimming and J lost 4 bases; unmatched junction nucleotides: 11. Germline V lookup: CDR1 LGHNA, CDR2 YSLEER. The CDR3 loop is CASSPESAGGYGYTF. The DNA for the CDR3 is TGCGCCAGCAGTCCCGAATCGGCAGGGGGCTATGGCTACACCTTC.

This clonotype came up a few times. The gene calls are TRBV7-9 and TRBJ2-1, with 12 bases aligning to TRBD2. The ends lost 3 bases at V and 8 bases at J; junction bases unmatched: 5. The germline CDR1 and CDR2 sequences are SEHNR and FQNEAQ (reference sequence). The CDR3 is 15 residues long. The CDR3 region is CASSLGLAGLHEQFF. CDR3 DNA sequence: TGTGCCAGCAGCTTGGGACTAGCGGGCCTTCATGAGCAGTTCTTC.

The rearrangement links TRBV11-2 to TRBJ1-6; the match to TRBD1 covers 7 bases. Germline-derived CDR1 and CDR2 are SGHAT and FQNNGV. Losses at the gene ends were 5 bases for V and 11 bases for J; bases not matched to a gene: 9. The CDR3 extends over 14 amino acids. This CDR3 is CASSPGTEYTPLHF. Written as DNA, the CDR3 is TGTGCCAGCAGCCCCGGGACAGAATATACACCCCTCCACTTT.

Only a few counts were recorded for this clonotype. This chain links TRBV20-1 with TRBJ2-5; possible D gene TRBD1, 6 bases. Germline V gene lookup returns CDR1 DFQATT and CDR2 SNEGSKA (reference sequence). The CDR3 runs to 14 residues. V was shortened by 2 bases and J by 0 bases, with 10 bases between the two germline ends. As DNA, the CDR3 is TGCAGTGCTAGAAAGGGGGTCTACCAAGAGACCCAGTACTTC. As protein: CSARKGVYQETQYF.

The chain recombines TRBV5-1 with TRBJ2-3; TRBD1 might be the D (5 bases). CDR1 SGHRS and CDR2 YFSETQ come from the germline V gene. The CDR3 is 15 amino acids. Trimming took 2 bases from V and 2 from J, leaving 12 bases between them. The CDR3 loop reads CASSFSGLSTDTQYF. CDR3 nucleotide sequence: TGCGCCAGCAGCTTCTCAGGGTTATCCACAGATACGCAGTATTTT.

The CDR3 DNA sequence: TGCAGTGCTGATGGACAGGGACCTCCGTGTTACGAGCAGTACTTC. Residues: CSADGQGPPCYEQYF. The chain has TRBV20-1 and TRBJ2-7; the match to TRBD1 covers 8 bases. This CDR3 has 15 residues. Trimming at V came to 5 bases and at J to 4 bases, leaving 13 bases not matched to a gene. Germline loops: CDR1 DFQATT, CDR2 SNEGSKA (reference sequence).

This clonotype was detected a few times. V and J are TRBV19 and TRBJ1-1; the D gene is possibly TRBD1 (5 bases). The CDR3 length is 13 residues. The germline V gene encodes CDR1 LNHDA and CDR2 SQIVND (reference sequence). V lost 4 bases and J 10 bases, leaving 16 bases between the germline ends. The DNA of the CDR3 is TGTGCCAGTAGTAATGATCATCCCGGGGCAGCTTTCTTT. It is translated as CASSNDHPGAAFF.

The genes are TRBV7-3 and TRBJ2-3; 16 bases are shared with TRBD2. With V trimmed by 5 bases and J by 4 bases, 6 bases remained unmatched. CDR3 length: 17 residues. Germline CDR1 and CDR2: SGHTA and FQGTGA. The chain's CDR3 is CASSLLGLAGGPDTQYF. CDR3 sequence (DNA): TGTGCCAGCAGCCTCCTGGGACTAGCGGGGGGGCCAGATACGCAGTATTTT. Complete variable domain (other parts from reference TRBV7-3 and TRBJ2-3): GAGVSQTPSNKVTEKGKYVELRCDPISGHTALYWYRQSLGQGPEFLIYFQGTGAADDSGLPNDRFFAVRPEGSVSTLKIQRTERGDSAVYLCASSLLGLAGGPDTQYFGPGTRLTVL.

The sample holds a few counts of this clonotype. The rearrangement uses TRBV6-1 and TRBJ2-4; the D gene is possibly TRBD2 (7 bases). The V end was cut by 7 bases, the J end by 2 bases, with 12 bases between. CDR1 MNHNS and CDR2 SASEGT come from the germline V gene. This CDR3 region has 14 residues. The CDR3 sequence is CASMGGPTKNIQYF. In DNA, the CDR3 is TGTGCCAGCATGGGGGGGCCAACCAAAAACATTCAGTACTTC.

This clonotype has a count of ten or more. This chain links TRBV19 with TRBJ1-5, with 9 bases aligning to TRBD1. The germline gives CDR1 LNHDA, CDR2 SQIVND (reference sequence). This CDR3 is 16 amino acids long. V trimming: 5 bases; J trimming: 2 bases; junction bases outside the gene matches: 7. The DNA for the CDR3 is TGTGCCAGTAGTGCCACAGGGGGCGGAGGCAATCAGCCCCAGCATTTT. Translation gives CASSATGGGGNQPQHF. The entire variable domain, with the rest obtained from reference TRBV19 and TRBJ1-5, is as follows: DGGITQSPKYLFRKEGQNVTLSCEQNLNHDAMYWYRQDPGQGLRLIYYSQIVNDFQKGDIAEGYSVSREKKESFPLTVTSAQKNPTAFYLCASSATGGGGNQPQHFGDGTRLSIL.

The table lists this clonotype with a count of one. The V gene is TRBV5-1, the J gene TRBJ2-5; D remains ambiguous. This CDR3 has 15 amino acids. Germline lookup yields CDR1 SGHRS and CDR2 YFSETQ. Trimming pared 0 bases from V and 2 bases from J, leaving 11 bases between. CDR3 sequence (DNA): TGCGCCAGCAGCTTGGGAGGCCAGACACAAGAGACCCAGTACTTC. This gives the protein CASSLGGQTQETQYF.

V gene TRBV12-3 or TRBV12-4 combines with J gene TRBJ2-6; 8 bases agree with TRBD1. This CDR3 has 19 amino acids. J was trimmed by 0 bases and V by 6 bases; bases with no gene match: 13. CDR3 in amino acids: CASRGTGGADNSGANVLTF. CDR3 nucleotides: TGTGCCAGCAGGGGGACAGGAGGAGCGGACAACTCTGGGGCCAACGTCCTGACTTTC.

The CDR3 sequence: CASSQGRFRGQSSGANVLTF. In nucleotides, the CDR3 is TGCGCCAGCAGCCAAGGACGCTTTCGAGGGCAGAGCTCTGGGGCCAACGTCCTGACTTTC. The chain couples TRBV4-3 to TRBJ2-6; tentative D call: TRBD2 (5 bases). V lost 1 base and J 0 bases, leaving 19 bases between the germline ends. This CDR3 has 20 amino acids. Germline assignment: CDR1 LGHNA and CDR2 YSLEER.

This clonotype was picked up many times. V and J are TRBV29-1 and TRBJ1-1; the D gene is possibly TRBD1 (5 bases). The V end was cut by 4 bases, the J end by 0 bases, with 12 bases between. Germline loops: CDR1 SQVTM, CDR2 ANQGSEA. The CDR3 length is 14 residues. DNA for the CDR3: TGCAGCGTTGGTGCCGGGGCCCTGAACACTGAAGCTTTCTTT. Translation gives CSVGAGALNTEAFF.

This clonotype was seen more than once but under ten times. This sequence joins TRBV7-2 and TRBJ2-1, with D perhaps matching TRBD1 (5 bases). Deletions cut 4 bases from V and 10 bases from J, with 17 bases between. CDR3 length: 14 amino acids. Germline V gene sequence: CDR1 SGHTA, CDR2 FQGNSA. CDR3 residues: CASSSPFRGREQFF. The DNA of the CDR3 is TGTGCCAGCAGCTCCCCCTTTAGGGGTAGAGAGCAGTTCTTC.